The clone carrying this T cell receptor beta chain was observed many times. The sample belongs to a study of early T cells in non-severe SARS-CoV-2 infection. Study information: Bulk RNA from unsorted whole blood was sequenced; chains were unpaired.

Unique molecular identifiers were added to individual cDNA molecules. TCRdb called the 5' RACE reads again in MiXCR, with one record for every CDR3 protein. The data contain roughly 29,000 distinct CDR3 sequences, around 5.8% of them singletons. The CDR3 length is 14 residues. Germline CDR1 KGHDR, CDR2 SFDVKD. V dropped 5 bases and J dropped 5; count of bases not matched to a gene: 4. This specimen consisted of whole blood, obtained at baseline. This chain joins TRBV24-1 and TRBJ2-2; 7 bases align to TRBD2. The sequence came from an adult who was a healthcare worker with PCR-confirmed SARS-CoV-2 infection or an uninfected control (not recorded which). The chain's CDR3 is CATSAWGGTGELFF. The DNA for the CDR3 is TGTGCCACCAGTGCCTGGGGGGGAACCGGGGAGCTGTTTTTT.